The 16 T cell receptor beta chains reported below all come from one sample, sequenced in a study of control samples from healthy donors and cancer patients. Sequencing used immunoSEQ multiplex PCR; TCRdb keeps in-frame clones, though not all of them. Found here are fewer than 20,000 clones, 84% of them singletons; the top ten hold about 29%. The sample comprised PBMCs. Receptor source: a woman in her sixties or seventies with lung cancer.

The gene calls are TRBV5-1 and TRBJ1-4, with 10 bases identical to TRBD1. V lost 0 bases and J lost 7; bases outside the gene matches: 9. Germline V gene sequence: CDR1 SGHRS, CDR2 YFSETQ. There are 17 residues in the CDR3. This CDR3 reads CASSLGIGTGVGEKLFF. The CDR3 nucleotides are TGCGCCAGCAGCTTGGGGATCGGGACAGGGGTTGGTGAAAAACTGTTTTTT.

This chain joins TRBV5-4 and TRBJ2-1; 13 nucleotides line up with TRBD2. Trimming removed 1 base from V and 7 bases from J; junction bases left unmatched: 5. The V gene's germline CDR1 is SGHNT and CDR2 YYREEE (reference sequence). CDR3 length: 16 residues. The DNA of the CDR3 is TGTGCCAGCAGCTTGAAGACTAGCGGGAGGATGAATGAGCAGTTCTTC. Protein sequence: CASSLKTSGRMNEQFF.

In its sample, this clone was seen once. The V call is TRBV28, the J call TRBJ2-7, with 9 bases lining up with TRBD2. With 5 bases clipped from V and 2 bases from J, the junction kept 7 bases outside the gene matches. Germline CDR1 MDHEN, CDR2 SYDVKM. There are 15 residues in the CDR3. Written as DNA, the CDR3 is TGTGCCAGCAGTCCAGGACTAGCGTCTACCTACGAGCAGTACTTC. Amino acid sequence: CASSPGLASTYEQYF.

The V gene is TRBV7-2, the J gene TRBJ2-5; 7 positions agree with TRBD1. CDR1 SGHTA and CDR2 FQGNSA come from the germline V gene. V was clipped by 0 bases and J by 3 bases; unmatched bases: 1. CDR3 length equals 14 residues. CDR3 sequence (DNA): TGTGCCAGCAGCTTAGCCGGGACAGAAGAGACCCAGTACTTC. Residues: CASSLAGTEETQYF.

The chain links TRBV5-1 to TRBJ2-2, with 7 bases that match TRBD1. Germline V gene sequence: CDR1 SGHRS, CDR2 YFSETQ. This CDR3 region has 16 residues. J gave up 3 bases and V 1 base, and 6 bases lay outside the gene matches. This CDR3 reads CASSLSPGGDTGELFF. The CDR3 bases are TGCGCCAGCAGCTTGAGTCCAGGGGGAGACACCGGGGAGCTGTTTTTT.

This clone was seen a few times. Written as DNA, the CDR3 is TGTGCCAGCAAAGGGGACACCGGGAGAAAACTGTTTTTT. This translates into CASKGDTGRKLFF. This chain joins TRBV2 and TRBJ1-4; a weak D match, TRBD1 (6 bases). The V end lost 7 bases, the J end lost 10 bases, and 16 bases lay between the germline ends. The CDR3 covers 13 residues. Per germline, CDR1 SNHLY and CDR2 FYNNEI.

The rearrangement uses TRBV10-3 and TRBJ2-7; TRBD1 or TRBD2 may be the D gene (5 bases each). Germline V lookup: CDR1 ENHRY, CDR2 SYGVKD. The V and J ends lost 4 bases and 9 bases respectively, with 16 bases between them. The CDR3 is 13 residues long. The CDR3 nucleotides read TGTGCCATCAGTGGGTTGGACGGGGCGGGGCAGTACTTC. Amino acid sequence: CAISGLDGAGQYF.

J is TRBJ1-4 and V is TRBV5-8; D may be TRBD1 (5 bases). Trimming pared 1 base from V and 13 bases from J, leaving 14 bases between. Germline CDR1 is SGHTS and CDR2 is YDEGEE. The CDR3 totals 13 residues. The CDR3 sequence: CASSLKTGRGLFF. Here the CDR3 DNA reads TGTGCCAGCAGCTTGAAGACGGGAAGGGGACTGTTTTTT.

The rearrangement uses TRBV6-5 and TRBJ2-2, with D perhaps matching TRBD1 (6 bases). Trimming pared 6 bases from V and 5 bases from J, leaving 10 bases between. The germline gives CDR1 MNHEY, CDR2 SVGAGI. This CDR3 comprises 13 residues. CDR3 amino acids: CASRQQGTGELFF. CDR3 coding DNA: TGTGCCAGCAGACAACAGGGTACCGGGGAGCTGTTTTTT.

The V call is TRBV5-1, the J call TRBJ2-5, with 8 positions matching TRBD2. J was trimmed by 1 base and V by 0 bases; bases with no gene match: 5. The CDR3 length is 16 residues. The V gene's germline CDR1 is SGHRS and CDR2 YFSETQ. CDR3 region: CASSLGGTSPQETQYF. The CDR3 DNA reads TGCGCCAGCAGCTTGGGGGGGACTAGTCCCCAAGAGACCCAGTACTTC.

V is TRBV24-1 and J is TRBJ2-5; D is undetermined. The CDR3 totals 12 residues. Germline V lookup: CDR1 KGHDR, CDR2 SFDVKD. V lost 4 bases, J lost 0 bases, and 2 bases lay in between. The CDR3 region is CATSEDQETQYF. The DNA of the CDR3 is TGTGCCACCAGTGAGGACCAAGAGACCCAGTACTTC.

The gene calls are TRBV7-9 and TRBJ2-7; D gene unclear. V lost 3 bases and J lost 4, with 10 bases in between. The germline V gene has CDR1 SEHNR and CDR2 FQNEAQ (reference sequence). CDR3 size: 13 residues. The CDR3 nucleotides are TGTGCCAGCAGCTTTGCCGGTGGATACGAGCAGTACTTC. This sequence encodes CASSFAGGYEQYF.

The chain is built from TRBV2 and TRBJ1-1; D is perhaps TRBD1 (6 bases). Germline V gene lookup returns CDR1 SNHLY and CDR2 FYNNEI. This CDR3 is built from 14 residues. The V end lost 4 bases, the J end lost 4 bases, and 13 bases lay between the germline ends. The CDR3 region is CASSANRESTEAFF. Here the CDR3 DNA reads TGTGCCAGCAGTGCAAACAGGGAGAGCACTGAAGCTTTCTTT.

The rearrangement joins TRBV28 to TRBJ2-7; TRBD1 is a possible D gene (5 bases). Trimming shortened V by 2 bases and J by 9 bases, and 23 bases separated the two germline ends. Germline values: CDR1 MDHEN, CDR2 SYDVKM. The CDR3 runs 16 residues. The CDR3 loop is CASSLAPLAQVLRQYF. The CDR3 DNA is TGTGCCAGCAGTTTAGCTCCCTTAGCACAGGTTTTGAGGCAGTACTTC. Full variable domain (remainder filled in from reference TRBV28 and TRBJ2-7): DVKVTQSSRYLVKRTGEKVFLECVQDMDHENMFWYRQDPGLGLRLIYFSYDVKMKEKGDIPEGYSVSREKKERFSLILESASTNQTSMYLCASSLAPLAQVLRQYFGPGTRLTVT.

The gene calls are TRBV27 and TRBJ2-6, with TRBD2 identical over 9 bases. V lost 0 bases, J lost 0 bases, and 6 bases stayed unmatched. The V gene's germline CDR1 is MNHEY and CDR2 SMNVEV (reference sequence). The CDR3 loop spans 19 amino acids. CDR3 sequence: CASSLSWGSGSSGANVLTF. Written as DNA, the CDR3 is TGTGCCAGCAGTTTATCCTGGGGTAGCGGGAGCTCTGGGGCCAACGTCCTGACTTTC.

This chain connects TRBV5-1 to TRBJ1-1, with TRBD1 identical over 9 bases. The trim removed 3 bases at V and 10 bases at J, leaving 7 bases unmatched. There are 13 residues in the CDR3. Germline V gene sequence: CDR1 SGHRS, CDR2 YFSETQ. The CDR3 sequence: CASSSEQGARAFF. DNA of the CDR3: TGCGCCAGCAGCTCAGAACAGGGGGCGCGAGCTTTCTTT. Complete variable domain (other parts from reference TRBV5-1 and TRBJ1-1): KAGVTQTPRYLIKTRGQQVTLSCSPISGHRSVSWYQQTPGQGLQFLFEYFSETQRNKGNFPGRFSGRQFSNSRSEMNVSTLELGDSALYLCASSSEQGARAFFGQGTRLTVV.